This T cell receptor beta chain came from a study of shared clonotypes between healthy human individuals. The assay was immunoSEQ multiplex PCR, and TCRdb's table has in-frame clones only and misses some. The sample shows approximately 1,000,000 clones, approximately 75% of them seen only once. This CDR3 region has 15 residues. V trimming: 4 bases; J trimming: 0 bases; junction bases outside the gene matches: 4. The V gene's germline CDR1 is SGHRS and CDR2 YFSETQ. The receptor's source is a man aged 18 to 30 in good health. Some clones in this sample may be carry-over from other donors' samples. This chain connects TRBV5-1 to TRBJ2-1, with TRBD2 matching 7 bases. The sequencing sample was made of memory CD4+ T cells from PBMCs. The subset here: CD45RA-negative fraction. The CDR3 DNA follows: TGCGCCAGCAGCGGAGCGGGAAGCTCCTACAATGAGCAGTTCTTC. It yields the protein CASSGAGSSYNEQFF.